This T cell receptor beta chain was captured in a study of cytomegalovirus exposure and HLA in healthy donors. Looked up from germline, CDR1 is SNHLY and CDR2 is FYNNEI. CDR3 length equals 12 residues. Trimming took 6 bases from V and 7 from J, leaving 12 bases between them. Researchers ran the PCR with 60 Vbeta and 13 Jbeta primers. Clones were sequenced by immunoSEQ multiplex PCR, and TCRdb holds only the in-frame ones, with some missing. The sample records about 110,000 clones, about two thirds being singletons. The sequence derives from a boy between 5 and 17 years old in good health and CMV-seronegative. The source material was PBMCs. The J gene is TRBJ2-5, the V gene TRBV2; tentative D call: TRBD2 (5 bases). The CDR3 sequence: CASRRLTRTQYF. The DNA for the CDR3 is TGTGCCAGCAGGAGACTAACCAGGACCCAGTACTTC.